The entry below gives a single T cell receptor (beta chain) sequence along with its context. What it recognizes is unknown. The sample comes from a study of T-cell reconstitution after alpha-beta-depleted transplantation in children. Notes on the study in general: Newly produced T cells mostly accounted for T-cell counts and diversity one year post-transplant. Surviving recipient T cells and thymic progenitors accounted for the high day-60 TCRbeta diversity observed in some patients. Several hundred rapidly expanded clones from non-depleted graft cells reportedly supplied alpha-beta T cells about two months post-transplant.

Library preparation (for TCRbeta) was performed with unique molecular identifiers. TCRdb fed the PCR reads into MiXCR, producing one record per CDR3 protein. The sample shows fewer than 350,000 distinct CDR3 sequences, just over 7.5% of them seen only once. The CDR3 covers 15 residues. Germline values: CDR1 SGHTA, CDR2 FQGNSA. Trimming pared 3 bases from V and 5 bases from J, leaving 16 bases between. Specimen: peripheral blood, collected 360 days after TCRalphabeta/CD19-depleted stem cell transplant. The rearrangement joins TRBV7-2 to TRBJ2-5; possibly TRBD1 for D (6 bases). The clonotype originates from a female patient younger than 10 who had a stem cell transplant for Fanconi anemia, so the T cells may come from the graft donor. The CDR3 sequence: CASSFAAGVKETQYF. In DNA form, the CDR3 reads TGTGCCAGCAGCTTTGCCGCAGGGGTGAAGGAGACCCAGTACTTC.